One and the same sample provided the 25 T cell receptor beta chains below, sequenced in a study of T-cell memory formation after mild COVID-19. TCRdb re-called the 5' RACE reads with MiXCR, one entry per CDR3 protein. This table holds about half a million distinct CDR3 sequences, about 20% found once. The sequenced sample consisted of PBMCs or a T cell subset sorted from them (not recorded which). These receptors were obtained from an adult woman who had mild COVID-19 (a few samples of this study predate the infection). Cell type and time point are not known.

V and J are TRBV14 and TRBJ1-3; 7 bases line up with TRBD1. J was trimmed by 0 bases and V by 2 bases; bases with no gene match: 7. The CDR3 spans 17 residues. Germline V gene lookup returns CDR1 SGHDN and CDR2 FVKESK. CDR3 region: CASSQYTGTDSGNTIYF. The CDR3 DNA reads TGTGCCAGCAGCCAATATACCGGGACAGACTCTGGAAACACCATATATTTT.

A few counts support this clonotype. V and J are TRBV29-1 and TRBJ2-2; no clear D. The CDR3 extends over 13 amino acids. V was clipped by 7 bases and J by 0 bases, with 9 bases between them. CDR1 is SQVTM and CDR2 is ANQGSEA in the germline V gene. The CDR3, as DNA: TGCAGCGGTACTAACTCGAACACCGGGGAGCTGTTTTTT. Protein: CSGTNSNTGELFF.

This clonotype was seen a few times. The rearrangement joins TRBV5-1 to TRBJ2-3; TRBD2 is a possible D gene (6 bases). Trimming pared 0 bases from V and 0 bases from J, leaving 8 bases between. The germline V gene has CDR1 SGHRS and CDR2 YFSETQ. This CDR3 has 15 amino acids. The CDR3 reads CASSLGLDSTDTQYF. As DNA, the CDR3 is TGCGCCAGCAGCTTGGGACTAGATAGCACAGATACGCAGTATTTT.

The chain employs TRBV7-3 and TRBJ2-3; maybe TRBD1 (6 bases). Deletions cut 3 bases from V and 0 bases from J, with 10 bases between. This CDR3 has 15 amino acids. CDR1 and CDR2 (germline): SGHTA, FQGTGA. The CDR3 reads CASSFTGSSTDTQYF. The CDR3 bases are TGTGCCAGCAGCTTTACAGGGTCGAGCACAGATACGCAGTATTTT.

This clonotype was seen only a few times. The chain carries TRBV20-1 and TRBJ2-7; D possibly uses TRBD1 or TRBD2 (5 bases each). The germline V and J ends were trimmed by 3 bases and 0 bases, with 6 bases remaining between them. This CDR3 has 12 amino acids. Looked up from germline, CDR1 is DFQATT and CDR2 is SNEGSKA (reference sequence). CDR3 nucleotides: TGCAGTGCTAGGGGGGTCTCCTACGAGCAGTACTTC. It encodes CSARGVSYEQYF.

The chain employs TRBV28 and TRBJ2-1; 8 nucleotides agree with TRBD1. The germline V gene encodes CDR1 MDHEN and CDR2 SYDVKM. This CDR3 spans 15 amino acids. V lost 3 bases to trimming and J lost 4 bases; unmatched junction nucleotides: 5. The CDR3 reads CASSFSGTGYNEQFF. The CDR3 DNA sequence: TGTGCCAGCAGTTTCTCCGGGACAGGTTACAATGAGCAGTTCTTC.

With respect to this clonotype: Mismatch with germline at one junction end may stem from a read error. CDR3 region: CASSLAYTPAHEQFF. Written as DNA, the CDR3 is TGTGCTAGCAGCTTAGCGTATACTCCCGCCCATGAGCAGTTCTTC. The gene calls are TRBV7-7 and TRBJ2-1; TRBD2 is a possible D gene (5 bases). The CDR3 loop spans 15 amino acids. The germline V gene encodes CDR1 SSHAT and CDR2 FNYEAQ (reference sequence).

V gene TRBV19 combines with J gene TRBJ2-4; possibly TRBD2 for D (6 bases). The germline V and J ends were trimmed by 6 bases and 5 bases, with 14 bases remaining between them. The CDR3 is 14 amino acids. CDR1 is LNHDA and CDR2 is SQIVND in the germline V gene (reference sequence). CDR3 nucleotides: TGTGCCAGTAGCCTCCCCGGGGGTGAAAACATTCAGTACTTC. This codes for CASSLPGGENIQYF. The full variable domain, with the rest looked up from reference TRBV19 and TRBJ2-4, is DGGITQSPKYLFRKEGQNVTLSCEQNLNHDAMYWYRQDPGQGLRLIYYSQIVNDFQKGDIAEGYSVSREKKESFPLTVTSAQKNPTAFYLCASSLPGGENIQYFGAGTRLSVL.

This clonotype came up a few times. The V and J genes are TRBV7-9 and TRBJ2-1; D perhaps matches TRBD2 (5 bases). The CDR3 is 13 residues long. With 4 bases removed from V and 10 bases from J, the gap between germline ends came to 14 bases. Germline V gene sequence: CDR1 SEHNR, CDR2 FQNEAQ (reference sequence). The CDR3 is CASSYEGMREQFF. The CDR3 bases are TGTGCCAGCAGCTACGAGGGAATGAGGGAGCAGTTCTTC.

The chain has TRBV18 and TRBJ1-2; D perhaps matches TRBD1 (5 bases). CDR3 size: 16 residues. Germline V gene data show CDR1 as KGHSH and CDR2 as LQKENI. V was cut by 3 bases and J by 1 base, with 15 bases left in between. The CDR3 nucleotides read TGTGCCAGCTCACCGGCGGGGCAGAAAAATAACTATGGCTACACCTTC. Protein sequence: CASSPAGQKNNYGYTF.

The sample holds a few counts of this clonotype. The CDR3 DNA sequence: TGTGCCAGCAGTCTCCGGGACTTCATCCCCAATGAGCAGTTCTTC. It encodes CASSLRDFIPNEQFF. This rearrangement joins TRBV3-1 to TRBJ2-1; TRBD2 might be the D (6 bases). Germline CDR1 is LGHDT and CDR2 is YNNKEL (reference sequence). Trimming stripped 6 bases from V and 6 bases from J, with 18 bases between. The CDR3 has 15 amino acids.

This clonotype is classed as medium-sized. The chain recombines TRBV4-1 with TRBJ2-2, with D unclear. Trimming shortened V by 0 bases and J by 3 bases, and 8 bases separated the two germline ends. Germline V CDR1 and CDR2: MGHRA, YSYEKL. CDR3 length: 15 residues. As DNA, the CDR3 is TGCGCCAGCAGCCAAGATCTGGAGTACACCGGGGAGCTGTTTTTT. It codes for CASSQDLEYTGELFF.

This chain connects TRBV2 to TRBJ2-6; TRBD1 aligns across 7 bases. The CDR3 extends over 16 amino acids. The trim removed 4 bases at V and 4 bases at J, leaving 7 bases unmatched. Germline V CDR1 and CDR2: SNHLY, FYNNEI. As DNA, the CDR3 is TGTGCCAGCAGTGTAGATAGGGGGCGAGGGGCCAACGTCCTGACTTTC. Translation: CASSVDRGRGANVLTF.

This clonotype occurred many times. This chain joins TRBV4-3 and TRBJ2-1; 9 positions agree with TRBD1. This CDR3 spans 17 amino acids. Trimming cost V 1 base and J 9 bases; bases outside gene matches: 13. CDR1 and CDR2 (germline): LGHNA, YSLEER. CDR3 nucleotides: TGCGCCAGCAGCCAAGGTCTGGGGACAGGGAAGAGGAGTGAGCAGTTCTTC. It is translated as CASSQGLGTGKRSEQFF.

The rearrangement uses TRBV7-9 and TRBJ2-2; 10 bases align to TRBD2. There are 15 residues in the CDR3. Unmatched junction bases numbered 0, after V lost 5 bases and J lost 0 bases. Per germline, CDR1 SEHNR and CDR2 FQNEAQ (reference sequence). Here the CDR3 reads CASSGLAANTGELFF. The CDR3 nucleotides read TGTGCCAGCAGCGGACTAGCGGCGAACACCGGGGAGCTGTTTTTT.

The rearrangement joins TRBV4-2 to TRBJ2-7; 9 nucleotides line up with TRBD1. V dropped 2 bases and J dropped 4; count of bases not matched to a gene: 9. This CDR3 has 16 amino acids. Germline V gene data show CDR1 as LGHNA and CDR2 as YNFKEQ. The CDR3 here is CASSQLPGTGNYEQYF. The CDR3 DNA reads TGTGCCAGCAGCCAACTCCCCGGGACAGGGAATTACGAGCAGTACTTC.

This clonotype was found a few times. The V gene is TRBV7-9, the J gene TRBJ2-7, with 10 bases aligning to TRBD1. Germline values: CDR1 SEHNR, CDR2 FQNEAQ (reference sequence). Trimming at V came to 5 bases and at J to 1 base, leaving 8 bases not matched to a gene. This CDR3 has 16 amino acids. The CDR3 nucleotides read TGTGCCAGCAGCCCAGCCTGGGACAGGGGTTCCTACGAGCAGTACTTC. Its protein is CASSPAWDRGSYEQYF. Variable domain in full (rest from reference TRBV7-9 and TRBJ2-7): DTGVSQNPRHKITKRGQNVTFRCDPISEHNRLYWYRQTLGQGPEFLTYFQNEAQLEKSRLLSDRFSAERPKGSFSTLEIQRTEQGDSAMYLCASSPAWDRGSYEQYFGPGTRLTVT.

V and J are TRBV20-1 and TRBJ2-5, with D possibly being TRBD1 (5 bases). The CDR3 totals 16 residues. V was shortened by 1 base and J by 2 bases, with 17 bases between the two germline ends. Germline-derived CDR1 and CDR2 are DFQATT and SNEGSKA (reference sequence). The CDR3 DNA sequence: TGCAGTGCTAGAGGGGGCAGACTTGTCGGTCAAGAGACCCAGTACTTC. Protein product: CSARGGRLVGQETQYF.

V usage is TRBV7-9 and J usage is TRBJ1-2; no clear D. The CDR3 totals 11 residues. Germline V gene lookup returns CDR1 SEHNR and CDR2 FQNEAQ (reference sequence). V was clipped by 5 bases and J by 5 bases, with 6 bases between them. Here the CDR3 reads CASSETYGYTF. The CDR3 DNA follows: TGTGCCAGCAGCGAGACTTATGGCTACACCTTC.

This clonotype was seen a handful of times. The chain is built from TRBV20-1 and TRBJ2-1; D perhaps matches TRBD2 (6 bases). The J call may be in error: the DNA end matches TRBJ2-7 better. The CDR3 is 13 amino acids. CDR1 DFQATT and CDR2 SNEGSKA come from the germline V gene (reference sequence). The CDR3 is CSARPGGEHEQYF. The CDR3 DNA sequence: TGCAGTGCTAGACCCGGAGGGGAACATGAGCAGTACTTC.

The rearrangement links TRBV2 to TRBJ2-5; 11 bases fit TRBD2. The trim removed 6 bases at V and 1 base at J, leaving 4 bases unmatched. The CDR3 totals 15 residues. In germline, CDR1 is SNHLY, CDR2 FYNNEI. The CDR3 region is CASSGGTSGQETQYF. CDR3 coding DNA: TGTGCCAGCAGCGGCGGGACTAGCGGCCAAGAGACCCAGTACTTC. The full variable domain, with the rest looked up from reference TRBV2 and TRBJ2-5, is EPEVTQTPSHQVTQMGQEVILRCVPISNHLYFYWYRQILGQKVEFLVSFYNNEISEKSEIFDDQFSVERPDGSNFTLKIRSTKLEDSAMYFCASSGGTSGQETQYFGPGTRLLVL.

The chain uses TRBV7-9 and TRBJ1-1; unclear D gene. The CDR3 has 13 residues. V dropped 5 bases and J dropped 4 bases, with 11 bases sitting between them. CDR1 SEHNR and CDR2 FQNEAQ come from the germline V gene (reference sequence). The CDR3 loop is CASSINVGTEAFF. CDR3 nucleotide sequence: TGTGCCAGCAGCATCAACGTGGGCACTGAAGCTTTCTTT.

There are a few counts of this clonotype. The chain is built from TRBV20-1 and TRBJ2-5, with D unclear. The CDR3 sequence is 15 residues long. The V end lost 0 bases, the J end lost 4 bases, and 15 bases lay between the germline ends. Germline assignment: CDR1 DFQATT and CDR2 SNEGSKA (reference sequence). CDR3: CSAREVRKKGETQYF. CDR3 bases: TGCAGTGCTAGAGAGGTTCGAAAGAAAGGAGAGACCCAGTACTTC.

The V call is TRBV6-1, the J call TRBJ2-5; TRBD1 might be the D (8 bases). Trimming stripped 4 bases from V and 2 bases from J, with 17 bases between. The germline gives CDR1 MNHNS, CDR2 SASEGT. The CDR3 consists of 16 residues. Here the CDR3 DNA reads TGTGCCAGCAGTGTTGGACTAGGACAGGGACAAGAGACCCAGTACTTC. It encodes CASSVGLGQGQETQYF.

V and J are TRBV15 and TRBJ2-1, with a tentative D call TRBD2 (6 bases). V dropped 8 bases and J dropped 2 bases, with 19 bases sitting between them. Germline-derived CDR1 and CDR2 are LNHNV and YYDKDF (reference sequence). The CDR3 is made up of 16 amino acids. The DNA for the CDR3 is TGTGCCACCCAAAAACCCTCGGGCGGGGCCTACAATGAGCAGTTCTTC. Its translation is CATQKPSGGAYNEQFF.